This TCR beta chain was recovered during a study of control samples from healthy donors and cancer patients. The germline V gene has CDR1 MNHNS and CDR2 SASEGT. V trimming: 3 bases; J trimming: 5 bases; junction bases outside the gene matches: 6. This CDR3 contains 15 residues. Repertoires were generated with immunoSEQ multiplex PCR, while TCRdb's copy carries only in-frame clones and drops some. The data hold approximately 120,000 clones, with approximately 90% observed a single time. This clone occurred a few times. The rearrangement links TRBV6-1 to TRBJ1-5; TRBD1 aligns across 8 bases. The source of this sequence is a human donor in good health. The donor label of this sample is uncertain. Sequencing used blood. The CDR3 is CASSEWTGSDQPQHF. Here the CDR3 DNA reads TGTGCCAGCAGTGAGTGGACAGGGAGTGATCAGCCCCAGCATTTT.